The rows below give T cell receptor beta chains drawn from one sample of a study of shared clonotypes between healthy human individuals. Profiled with immunoSEQ multiplex PCR; TCRdb holds only in-frame clones, not every one. The data show millions of clones, roughly 96% seen once. The material sequenced was naive CD4+ T cells sorted from blood. These receptor sequences come from a man younger than 35 in good health. Each CDR3 is given with its conserved first and last residue. A D gene is named only where the DNA matches it firmly. Size is omitted from some rows. Given values are once, few, many or a class for expanded clones.

V gene	D gene	J gene	clone size	CDR3 protein	CDR3 DNA
TRBV7-3	.	TRBJ2-7	.	CASSLTGAYEQYF	TGTGCCAGCAGCTTAACAGGGGCCTACGAGCAGTACTTC
TRBV4-1	TRBD2	TRBJ2-7	once	CASSQDFASGAYEQYF	TGCGCCAGCAGCCAAGATTTCGCTAGCGGTGCCTACGAGCAGTACTTC
TRBV18	.	TRBJ2-5	.	CASSPRSETQYF	TGTGCCAGCTCACCACGGTCGGAGACCCAGTACTTC
TRBV4-1	.	TRBJ1-6	.	CASSQDPKGGSDNSPLHF	TGCGCCAGCAGCCAAGATCCCAAGGGGGGCTCGGATAATTCACCCCTCCACTTT
TRBV9	.	TRBJ2-5	.	CASSVDVGVEQETQYF	TGTGCCAGCAGCGTAGACGTGGGAGTCGAACAAGAGACCCAGTACTTC
TRBV5-4	TRBD1	TRBJ1-1	.	CASRLTGGDTEAFF	TGTGCCAGCAGATTGACAGGGGGGGACACTGAAGCTTTCTTT
TRBV6-1	.	TRBJ1-1	.	CASSVTTANTEAFF	TGTGCCAGCAGTGTTACCACAGCGAACACTGAAGCTTTCTTT
TRBV18	.	TRBJ1-1	.	CASSLLRGDTEAFF	TGTGCCAGCTCTCTCCTAAGGGGGGACACTGAAGCTTTCTTT
TRBV28	.	TRBJ1-1	.	CASRPPTGDPGTEAFF	TGTGCCAGCAGACCTCCTACGGGGGATCCGGGCACTGAAGCTTTCTTT
TRBV5-1	.	TRBJ1-2	.	CASSQGQENYGYTF	TGCGCCAGCAGCCAGGGCCAGGAGAACTATGGCTACACCTTC
TRBV10-3	.	TRBJ2-1	once	CAIGSAVEQFF	TGTGCCATCGGGTCAGCGGTCGAGCAGTTCTTC
TRBV15	.	TRBJ1-4	.	CATSRDWAGRGPYEKLFF	TGTGCCACCAGCAGAGATTGGGCAGGGAGAGGCCCTTACGAAAAACTGTTTTTT